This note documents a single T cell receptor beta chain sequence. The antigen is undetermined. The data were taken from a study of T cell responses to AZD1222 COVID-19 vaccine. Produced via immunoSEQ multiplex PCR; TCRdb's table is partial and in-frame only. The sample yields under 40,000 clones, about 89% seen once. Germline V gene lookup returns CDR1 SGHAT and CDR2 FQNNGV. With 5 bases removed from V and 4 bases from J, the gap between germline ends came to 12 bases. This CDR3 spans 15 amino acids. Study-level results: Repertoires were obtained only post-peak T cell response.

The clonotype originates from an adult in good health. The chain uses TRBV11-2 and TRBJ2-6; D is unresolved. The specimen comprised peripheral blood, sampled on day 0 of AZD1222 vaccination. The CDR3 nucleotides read TGTGCCAGCAGCCCCCAATTGAGCGGGGCCAACGTCCTGACTTTC. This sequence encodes CASSPQLSGANVLTF.